This TCR beta chain emerged from a study of CD8 T cells in Susac syndrome. V was trimmed by 3 bases and J by 0 bases, leaving 7 bases between them. The CDR3 contains 14 residues. CDR1 is SGHKS, CDR2 YYEKEE, per germline (reference sequence). RNA in amounts of roughly 0.5 to 1 ug was reverse transcribed with random hexamers. Amplification of the TCR beta CDR3 was carried out by immunoSEQ multiplex PCR, which spanned a total of 54 Vbeta and 13 Jbeta segments. TCRdb re-derived calls from the immunoSEQ multiplex PCR reads in MiXCR, one entry per CDR3 protein. This table has tens of thousands of distinct CDR3 sequences, approximately 93% appearing once.

Sequenced input: CD8+ T cells from PBMCs. The TCR originated in a human donor with Susac syndrome. This chain joins TRBV5-5 and TRBJ2-1, with no clear D. This chain's CDR3 is CASSSPPSYNEQFF. In DNA, the CDR3 is TGTGCCAGCAGCTCCCCTCCCTCCTACAATGAGCAGTTCTTC.